The next 19 T cell receptor beta chains were all read from a single sample in a study of shared clonotypes between healthy human individuals. Repertoires were generated with immunoSEQ multiplex PCR, while TCRdb's copy carries only in-frame clones and drops some. The data show a few million clones, approximately 95% seen once. Sequenced material: naive CD4+ T cells sorted from blood. Described subset: CD45RA+ positively selected. The receptors shown here come from a man aged 18 to 29 in good health.

This chain links TRBV11-2 with TRBJ1-3; possible D gene TRBD1, 5 bases. This CDR3 region has 16 residues. Trimming took off 5 bases at V and 0 bases at J, with 14 bases between the two ends. Germline loops: CDR1 SGHAT, CDR2 FQNNGV. CDR3 region: CASSTNRSPSGNTIYF. CDR3 sequence (DNA): TGTGCCAGCAGCACGAACAGGTCACCCTCTGGAAACACCATATATTTT.

The chain carries TRBV28 and TRBJ2-3; 10 bases line up with TRBD2. Germline assignment: CDR1 MDHEN and CDR2 SYDVKM. After removal of 3 bases from V and 0 bases from J, the junction contained 12 bases not matched to a gene. The CDR3 consists of 19 residues. In DNA, the CDR3 is TGTGCCAGCAGTTTCCCATCGGGGACTAGCGCGTTTAGCACAGATACGCAGTATTTT. This gives the protein CASSFPSGTSAFSTDTQYF.

V usage is TRBV7-8 and J usage is TRBJ2-7; 10 nucleotides agree with TRBD1. CDR3 length: 14 amino acids. Looked up from germline, CDR1 is SGHVS and CDR2 is FQNEAQ. V trimming: 1 base; J trimming: 4 bases; junction bases outside the gene matches: 1. In DNA, the CDR3 is TGTGCCAGCAGCTTAGTGGGACAGGGGTACGAGCAGTACTTC. Translation: CASSLVGQGYEQYF. Full variable domain (rest looked up from reference TRBV7-8 and TRBJ2-7): GAGVSQSPRYKVAKRGQDVALRCDPISGHVSLFWYQQALGQGPEFLTYFQNEAQLDKSGLPSDRFFAERPEGSVSTLKIQRTQQEDSAVYLCASSLVGQGYEQYFGPGTRLTVT.

The V gene is TRBV19, the J gene TRBJ2-7; 10 positions match TRBD1. The CDR3 runs 15 residues. Losses at the gene ends were 6 bases for V and 3 bases for J; bases not matched to a gene: 8. From germline, CDR1 is LNHDA and CDR2 SQIVND (reference sequence). CDR3 residues: CASRLSGTGVYEQYF. The CDR3 DNA reads TGTGCCAGTAGATTGTCCGGGACAGGGGTCTACGAGCAGTACTTC.

The CDR3 nucleotides are TGTGCCAGCAGCTTAGAAGGACAGGGGTCTCGCGGCACTGAAGCTTTCTTT. Its protein product is CASSLEGQGSRGTEAFF. V gene TRBV7-8 combines with J gene TRBJ1-1; TRBD1 agrees at 9 bases. The CDR3 sequence is 17 residues long. V was clipped by 1 base and J by 4 bases; unmatched bases: 10. The V gene's germline CDR1 is SGHVS and CDR2 FQNEAQ. The full variable domain, in which reference TRBV7-8 and TRBJ1-1 provide the parts outside the CDR3, is GAGVSQSPRYKVAKRGQDVALRCDPISGHVSLFWYQQALGQGPEFLTYFQNEAQLDKSGLPSDRFFAERPEGSVSTLKIQRTQQEDSAVYLCASSLEGQGSRGTEAFFGQGTRLTVV.

The chain recombines TRBV6-1 with TRBJ2-1; unclear D gene. Germline V gives CDR1 MNHNS, CDR2 SASEGT. This CDR3 comprises 13 residues. Trimming removed 7 bases from V and 7 bases from J, with 14 bases in between. The CDR3 is CASKTSGGNEQFF. CDR3 sequence (DNA): TGTGCCAGCAAGACGTCAGGTGGGAATGAGCAGTTCTTC.

The chain carries TRBV29-1 and TRBJ2-2; TRBD1 aligns across 7 bases. The CDR3 consists of 13 residues. Germline V gene lookup returns CDR1 SQVTM and CDR2 ANQGSEA. V dropped 6 bases and J dropped 4; count of bases not matched to a gene: 5. This chain's CDR3 is CSVTGWGTGELFF. The CDR3 coding sequence is TGCAGCGTGACAGGGTGGGGCACCGGGGAGCTGTTTTTT.

The V and J genes are TRBV4-1 and TRBJ2-2, with TRBD2 identical over 15 bases. Per the germline V gene, CDR1 is MGHRA and CDR2 is YSYEKL. This CDR3 is built from 17 residues. V lost 4 bases and J lost 4; bases outside the gene matches: 4. Here the CDR3 reads CASSRGLAGGRTGELFF. In DNA form, the CDR3 reads TGCGCCAGCAGCCGTGGACTAGCGGGAGGGCGCACCGGGGAGCTGTTTTTT.

The chain uses TRBV21-1 and TRBJ1-2. TRBV21-1 is a pseudogene. CDR3 length: 14 residues. The CDR3: CASTALGTREGYTF. The CDR3, as DNA: TGTGCCAGCACTGCGCTGGGGACCCGAGAGGGCTACACCTTC.

Written as DNA, the CDR3 is TGTGCCAGCAGCGATCGACGGCTGGGGGCTAGCAATCAGCCCCAGCATTTT. Encoded protein: CASSDRRLGASNQPQHF. The V gene is TRBV7-8, the J gene TRBJ1-5; a possible D gene is TRBD1 (6 bases). V was clipped by 5 bases and J by 0 bases, with 17 bases between them. Germline V lookup: CDR1 SGHVS, CDR2 FQNEAQ. The CDR3 runs to 17 residues.

V gene TRBV5-1 combines with J gene TRBJ2-5, with D possibly matching TRBD1 (6 bases). In germline, CDR1 is SGHRS, CDR2 YFSETQ. This CDR3 is 15 amino acids long. V shed 4 bases and J shed 5 bases, with 18 bases lying between them. CDR3 amino acids: CASSSRSGVRETQYF. Written as DNA, the CDR3 is TGCGCCAGCAGCAGCCGATCAGGGGTTCGGGAGACCCAGTACTTC. The complete variable domain, with remaining parts taken from reference TRBV5-1 and TRBJ2-5, reads KAGVTQTPRYLIKTRGQQVTLSCSPISGHRSVSWYQQTPGQGLQFLFEYFSETQRNKGNFPGRFSGRQFSNSRSEMNVSTLELGDSALYLCASSSRSGVRETQYFGPGTRLLVL.

The CDR3 bases are TGTGCCAGTAGTATAGGACAGGGTATTGGGGCCAATCAGCCCCAGCATTTT. It encodes CASSIGQGIGANQPQHF. This chain links TRBV19 with TRBJ1-5; 7 bases map to TRBD1. This CDR3 comprises 17 residues. With 1 base clipped from V and 3 bases from J, the junction kept 9 bases outside the gene matches. Germline-derived CDR1 and CDR2 are LNHDA and SQIVND (reference sequence).

V is TRBV6-1 and J is TRBJ1-2, with 7 bases that match TRBD1. This CDR3 has 12 residues. The trim removed 6 bases at V and 3 bases at J, leaving 1 base unmatched. Germline V gives CDR1 MNHNS, CDR2 SASEGT. CDR3 in DNA: TGTGCCAGCAGAGGGACAGACTATGGCTACACCTTC. Translation: CASRGTDYGYTF.

The V gene is TRBV28, the J gene TRBJ2-1, with D perhaps matching TRBD2 (6 bases). This CDR3 contains 15 residues. Trimming stripped 1 base from V and 3 bases from J, with 10 bases between. Germline CDR1 MDHEN, CDR2 SYDVKM. CDR3 sequence: CASSLSGRSYNEQFF. As DNA, the CDR3 is TGTGCCAGCAGTTTATCAGGGAGGAGCTACAATGAGCAGTTCTTC.

The gene calls are TRBV6-5 and TRBJ1-2; the D gene is possibly TRBD1 (5 bases). V dropped 4 bases and J dropped 7 bases, with 19 bases sitting between them. The germline gives CDR1 MNHEY, CDR2 SVGAGI. The CDR3 runs to 15 residues. The CDR3 sequence is CASSWGQANSGGYTF. DNA of the CDR3: TGTGCCAGCAGTTGGGGCCAGGCGAATTCGGGTGGCTACACCTTC.

V is TRBV27 and J is TRBJ2-7; D not certain. Germline V gene sequence: CDR1 MNHEY, CDR2 SMNVEV (reference sequence). Trimming cost V 5 bases and J 6 bases, with 17 bases left between them. The CDR3 is 14 amino acids. The CDR3 is CASSPRPAPGEQYF. In DNA form, the CDR3 reads TGTGCCAGCAGTCCGAGACCCGCTCCGGGCGAGCAGTACTTC.

This rearrangement joins TRBV7-2 to TRBJ1-1; TRBD1 is a possible D gene (5 bases). This CDR3 has 14 amino acids. Germline V lookup: CDR1 SGHTA, CDR2 FQGNSA. V was shortened by 5 bases and J by 0 bases, with 10 bases between the two germline ends. CDR3 in amino acids: CASSPRGMNTEAFF. CDR3 in DNA: TGTGCCAGCAGCCCTAGGGGCATGAACACTGAAGCTTTCTTT.

As to this clone: The sample has other DNA sequences that encode this CDR3 too. The gene calls are TRBV2 and TRBJ2-7; a possible D gene is TRBD2 (6 bases). Trimming removed 8 bases from V and 1 base from J, with 15 bases in between. The CDR3 covers 14 residues. Germline CDR1 and CDR2: SNHLY and FYNNEI. The CDR3 region is CASRPRGSSYEQYF. CDR3 bases: TGTGCCAGCCGCCCCCGGGGGTCTTCCTACGAGCAGTACTTC. The full variable domain, rest sourced from reference TRBV2 and TRBJ2-7, is EPEVTQTPSHQVTQMGQEVILRCVPISNHLYFYWYRQILGQKVEFLVSFYNNEISEKSEIFDDQFSVERPDGSNFTLKIRSTKLEDSAMYFCASRPRGSSYEQYFGPGTRLTVT.

The gene calls are TRBV19 and TRBJ2-1, with D perhaps assigned TRBD1 or TRBD2 (6 bases each). CDR1 is LNHDA and CDR2 is SQIVND in the germline V gene (reference sequence). The CDR3 totals 20 residues. V was trimmed by 1 base and J by 8 bases, leaving 30 bases between them. CDR3 amino acids: CASSIGVQGRGVPIWDEQFF. DNA of the CDR3: TGTGCCAGTAGTATAGGGGTCCAGGGAAGGGGGGTCCCAATATGGGATGAGCAGTTCTTC.